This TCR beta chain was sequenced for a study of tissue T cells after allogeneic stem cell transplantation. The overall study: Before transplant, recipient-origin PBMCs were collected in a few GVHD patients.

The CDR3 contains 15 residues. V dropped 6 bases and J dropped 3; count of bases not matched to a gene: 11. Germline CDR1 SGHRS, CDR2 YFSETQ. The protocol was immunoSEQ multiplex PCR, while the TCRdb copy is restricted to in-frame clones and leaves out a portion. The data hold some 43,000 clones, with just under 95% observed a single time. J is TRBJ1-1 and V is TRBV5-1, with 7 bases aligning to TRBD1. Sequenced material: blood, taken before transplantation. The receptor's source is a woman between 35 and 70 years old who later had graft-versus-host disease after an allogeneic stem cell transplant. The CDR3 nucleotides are TGCGCCAGCAAGTTAGGTCGGGACAGACACACTGAAGCTTTCTTT. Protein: CASKLGRDRHTEAFF. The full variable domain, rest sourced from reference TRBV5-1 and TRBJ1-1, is KAGVTQTPRYLIKTRGQQVTLSCSPISGHRSVSWYQQTPGQGLQFLFEYFSETQRNKGNFPGRFSGRQFSNSRSEMNVSTLELGDSALYLCASKLGRDRHTEAFFGQGTRLTVV.